Sequencing of this TCR beta chain was carried out in a study of T cell responses to AZD1222 COVID-19 vaccine. Points from the study as a whole: White British donors predominated, females outnumbered males, and clonal diversity was possibly underestimated. After the peak T cell response, and only then, were repertoires sampled.

The protocol was immunoSEQ multiplex PCR, while the TCRdb copy is restricted to in-frame clones and leaves out a portion. The sample lists about 180,000 clones; about 93% were seen once. With regard to this clone: What it recognizes is unknown.

The junction had 13 bases not matched to a gene; V was cut back by 5 bases and J by 1 base. CDR1 is SGHTA, CDR2 FQGNSA, per germline. The CDR3 runs 17 residues. This clonotype originated in an adult who received the MenACWY meningococcal vaccine as a control. The sequencing here drew on peripheral blood, taken 28 days after the second dose of the MenACWY control vaccine. V gene TRBV7-2 combines with J gene TRBJ1-2, with 7 nucleotides matching TRBD1. This chain's CDR3 is CASSATLARQGNYGYTF. The CDR3 nucleotides read TGTGCCAGCAGCGCTACCTTGGCCCGACAGGGTAACTATGGCTACACCTTC.